This T cell receptor beta chain was recovered during a study of identical twins' blood T cells (dated by TCRdb to between 2011 and 2013). For the wider study: Around 50 million Illumina reads were obtained across some 12 libraries, comprising six alpha-chain and six beta-chain libraries. Using next-generation sequencing, the study compared the TCR alpha and beta chain repertoires of three pairs of monozygous twins to assess how genetics influences repertoire formation.

For this clonotype: The antigen it binds to is not known. No base quality values were provided; no much bigger clone lies one nucleotide off.

The protocol used for the library was 5' RACE. TCRdb records Illumina Genome Analyzer IIx as the sequencer. RNA-based TCR cDNA libraries were prepared by a previously described protocol with several modifications. To prevent cross-contamination, sample-specific barcodes were added to both ends of each TCR cDNA library during cDNA synthesis and amplification. Under the source paper's analysis protocol: Between about 100,000 and nearly 550,000 clonotypes were identified per individual, and roughly 2.2 to 3.6 million CDR3-containing reads were obtained per library. Reads carrying improper barcode index combinations were removed, after which the MiTCR software was used to build a cloneset for each library. During the assembly of CDR3 clonotypes by MiTCR, low-quality reads were filtered or rescued and PCR and sequencing errors were corrected. Artificial out-of-frame clonotypes were removed by being mapped to in-frame sequences, with one indel in the CDR3 allowed. Similarity in V and J gene usage between donors was calculated as the Jensen-Shannon divergence divided by the mean entropy. TCRdb applied fastp at Q25 and MiXCR to the public reads, then kept only in-frame beta chains. CDR3 protein duplicates are merged, each entry listing the most common genes and DNA. These V and J calls originate from TCRdb's pipeline instead of the authors' own analysis. This sample has 300,000 to 450,000 distinct CDR3 sequences in its table, and more than 25% of those were observed once. 5.5% to 6.5% of the sample is in the top ten clones.

Six healthy women forming three monozygous twin pairs were used as donors. All three twin pairs had been reared together, and it was thought likely that the same infectious agents and vaccines had been met by these twin pairs. RNA was isolated from peripheral blood mononuclear cells and used to prepare TCR cDNA libraries. Overall study outcomes, separate from this receptor: The proposed role of the TCRalpha J segment in MHC recognition during thymic selection was stated to require validation by independent studies. Because the twins were raised together, environmental influences could not be ruled out as an explanation for the similarity between twins. The number of CDR3 clonotypes shared between two donors was mainly determined by the product of the cloneset sizes of the two donors, and no clear deviation from this trend was shown by twins. V gene usage, even among non-selected out-of-frame TCRbeta clonotypes, was reported to be markedly more similar within twin pairs than between unrelated donors. Among the most abundant TCRbeta clonotypes, each donor shared more CDR3 sequences with her twin than with unrelated donors.

At the junction V is shortened by 1 base and J by 3 bases, with 2 bases in between. Taken from cysteine to phenylalanine, the CDR3 has 11 residues. The sequence is cut down to CDR3 DNA, 33 bases in frame from base 1. CDR1 and CDR2 were assigned from the germline V gene (reference sequence) as GTSNPN and SVGIG. Sequencing input: PBMCs. The chain was built from TRBV30 and TRBJ2-3, with an unclear D gene assignment. This sequence was found in a woman aged 18 to 50 in good health. The DNA is as follows: TGTGCCTGGAGTGAGACAGATACGCAGTATTTT. The translation is CAWSETDTQYF.